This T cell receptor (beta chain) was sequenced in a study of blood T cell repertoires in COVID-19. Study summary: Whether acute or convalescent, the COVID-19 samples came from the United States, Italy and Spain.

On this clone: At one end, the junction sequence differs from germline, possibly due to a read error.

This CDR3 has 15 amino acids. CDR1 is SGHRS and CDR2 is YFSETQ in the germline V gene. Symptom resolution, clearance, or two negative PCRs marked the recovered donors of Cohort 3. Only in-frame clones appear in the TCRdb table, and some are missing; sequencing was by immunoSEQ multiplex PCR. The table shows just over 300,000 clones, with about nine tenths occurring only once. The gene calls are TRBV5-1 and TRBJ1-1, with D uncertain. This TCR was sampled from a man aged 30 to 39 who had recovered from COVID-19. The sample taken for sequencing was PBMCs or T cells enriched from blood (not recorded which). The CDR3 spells CASTLGGQQNTEAFF. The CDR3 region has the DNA TGCGCCAGCACCTTGGGAGGGCAGCAGAACACTGAAGCTTTCTTT.